This T cell receptor beta chain was profiled in a study of Graves' ophthalmopathy and Graves' hyperthyroidism listed by TCRdb under 2018. As for the study more broadly: Peripheral blood was collected before any treatment was given, at the time of initial diagnosis. The roughly 90 discovery patients were divided at random into training and test sets in a 7:3 ratio. Following sample collection, hyperthyroidism patients were given methimazole at a starting dose of 30 mg daily, and ophthalmopathy patients were given high-dose intravenous methylprednisolone. In total, approximately 130 blood samples were TCR-sequenced: fewer than 50 ophthalmopathy, about 75 hyperthyroidism and about 17 hyperthyroidism-to-ophthalmopathy patients. For independent validation, a separate cohort was made up of fewer than 20 hyperthyroidism patients plus 17 patients who later progressed from hyperthyroidism to ophthalmopathy. To explore V-J signatures that separate ophthalmopathy from hyperthyroidism, a discovery set of 100 patients was enrolled, consisting of 43 with ophthalmopathy and around 57 with stable hyperthyroidism. The study used TCR beta repertoire signatures to distinguish Graves' ophthalmopathy from Graves' hyperthyroidism and to predict progression to ophthalmopathy. In roughly six hyperthyroidism patients, T-cell repertoires of thyroid tissue and blood were compared. General study outcomes and caveats: Sample size was not statistically predetermined, and group allocation was not concealed from the investigators. The 13-signature model separated ophthalmopathy from stable hyperthyroidism with roughly 90% sensitivity and 81% to 82% specificity in cross-validation, and 80%/75% in the test set. Most expanded thyroid clonotypes with a frequency above 0.001 also appeared in blood, which suggests that blood repertoires may reflect the immune response in the thyroid. In validation, the model predicted ophthalmopathy progression with over 60% sensitivity and less than 80% specificity; roughly eleven predicted patients were CT-confirmed with GO in a median of about 6.1 months.

Patients with ophthalmopathy had moderately to severely active disease, with a Clinical Activity Score of 3 or more, a NOSPECS grade of 4 or more, and a disease duration of less than 3 months. Patients with other autoimmune diseases, uncontrolled infections, pregnancy or lactation were excluded. Diagnosis relied on clinical symptoms, serum thyroxine, TRAb, thyroid ultrasound and orbital computed tomography. Ficoll-Paque density gradient centrifugation was used to isolate PBMCs from about 10 ml of fresh peripheral blood. Trizol reagent was used to extract the total RNA, and its quality was then checked on an Agilent 2100 Bioanalyzer. TCR beta CDR3 regions were amplified from RNA transcripts for repertoire sequencing. The first round was an RT-PCR using HTBI primers with the Qiagen OneStep RT-PCR kit, and this first round was followed by a second-round multiplex PCR, then size selection and purification. The libraries underwent paired-end sequencing with 100 bp reads on an Illumina HiSeq2000. In the authors' own workflow: SOAPnuke was used for read processing, and reads with adapters, uncalled bases, a mean Phred below 15, or no exact constant-primer or identifier match were discarded. COPE v1.2.5 was used to merge high-quality paired reads. Clonotypes were defined as unique nucleotide sequences and were aligned to IMGT TRB V, D and J references using MiTCR v1.1. Analysis was restricted to V-J combinations with a frequency above 0.0001, which covered 98% to 99.2% of repertoires. A TCR clonal expansion and chaos score per V-J combination was defined as the ratio of F50 clonal expansion to chaos observed in the TCRdist matrix. Welch's t-statistics and random forest were used to narrow the features down to 10 to 15 V-J combinations, which were then fed into a naive Bayes classifier. The Morisita-Horn index was used to measure how similar the thyroid and blood repertoires were. The public reads were run again by TCRdb, first through fastp at Q25 and then through MiXCR, and only productive beta chains were kept. Identical CDR3 protein sequences are pooled into one entry, listed with their most common genes and DNA. TCRdb's processing, not the authors', yielded these V and J calls. Counted in this sample were almost 400,000 distinct CDR3 sequences; 15% to 20% of them appeared once. About 1.4% of the sample lies in the top ten.

This clonotype showed up many times. It lacks a known antigen. Base qualities were left out, and no much larger clone turns up one base away. The CDR3 contains 13 residues, cysteine and phenylalanine counted. Only the CDR3 region is kept as DNA, spanning 39 bases read in frame from base 1. V is pared back by 6 bases and J by 6 bases, with 11 bases lying between the germline termini. The germline V gene supplies CDR1 MNHNS and CDR2 SASEGT. This TCR derives from a woman aged 18-29 years with Graves' ophthalmopathy. Donor details come from another sample of the same person, matched by shared clones. Material: peripheral blood. The chain couples TRBV6-1 to TRBJ2-2; the D gene is perhaps TRBD1, from 6 matching bases. The base sequence is TGTGCCAGCAGAGTACAGGGTTCCGGGGAGCTGTTTTTT. Its coded protein is CASRVQGSGELFF.